A selection of T cell receptor beta chains follows, all from one sample in a study of Graves' ophthalmopathy and Graves' hyperthyroidism. TCRdb redid the calling of the multiplex PCR reads with MiXCR, one entry per CDR3 protein. The data hold roughly 380,000 distinct CDR3 sequences, with just over 15% observed a single time. The specimen sequenced was peripheral blood. The source of these receptors is a woman in her late teens or twenties with stable Graves' hyperthyroidism. Both conserved end residues are part of each CDR3. The order of the fields is clone size, D gene, J gene, V gene, CDR3 DNA, CDR3 protein. A D gene is named only where the DNA matches it firmly. Rows give clone size only sometimes, using once, few, many, or a class for an expanded clone.

>many|-|TRBJ1-1|TRBV2
TGTGCCAGCACCGTGGACAGAAACACTGAAGCTTTCTTT
CASTVDRNTEAFF
>-|TRBD1|TRBJ1-5|TRBV6-1
TGTGCCAGCACCCCCCCGGACAGGGTCCTTTCTCAGCCCCAGCATTTT
CASTPPDRVLSQPQHF
>many|TRBD1|TRBJ1-2|TRBV20-1
TGCAGTGCTAGTGCCACGGGACAGTCTAACTATGGCTACACCTTC
CSASATGQSNYGYTF
>-|TRBD2|TRBJ2-7|TRBV29-1
TGCAGCGCGAGTGGTAGCGGGTCCTACGAGCAGTACTTC
CSASGSGSYEQYF
>many|-|TRBJ2-7|TRBV7-8
TGTGCCAGCAGCTTGTACACGAAATCCTACGAGCAGTACTTC
CASSLYTKSYEQYF
>few|-|TRBJ2-5|TRBV27
TGTGCCAGCAGTTTATCGGCCCCTCTTTGGGACACCCAAGAGACCCAGTACTTC
CASSLSAPLWDTQETQYF
>-|-|TRBJ1-1|TRBV29-1
TGCAGCGTAGCACCGACAGGCCCCGAAGCTTTCTTT
CSVAPTGPEAFF
>few|-|TRBJ2-5|TRBV3-1
TGTGCCAGCAGCCAAGCAGGGAGTGGACAAGAGACCCAGTACTTC
CASSQAGSGQETQYF
>-|-|TRBJ1-1|TRBV11-2
TGTGCCAGCAGCTTAGATCGGAAAGGAGCTTTCTTT
CASSLDRKGAFF
>few|-|TRBJ1-2|TRBV11-3
TGTGCCAGCAGCTTGGGACAAAGCGCGGGCTACACCTTC
CASSLGQSAGYTF
>many|TRBD2|TRBJ2-7|TRBV27
TGTGCCAGCAGCCAGACTAGCCTTAACGAGCAGTACTTC
CASSQTSLNEQYF
>many|TRBD1|TRBJ1-1|TRBV20-1
TGCAGTGCTAGAGGCCCCTTGACAGGGGAGAAAGCTGAAGCTTTCTTT
CSARGPLTGEKAEAFF
>few|-|TRBJ1-5|TRBV7-9
TGTGCCAGCAGCTTATCAAACGGGGGCAATCAGCCCCAGCATTTT
CASSLSNGGNQPQHF
>-|TRBD1|TRBJ1-2|TRBV19
TGTGCCAGTAGGGAAAACGACAGGGGATTCGGGGGCTACACCTTC
CASRENDRGFGGYTF
>-|-|TRBJ1-5|TRBV19
TGTGCCAGTAGTATACGGGAGGGGGGCAATCAGCCCCAGCATTTT
CASSIREGGNQPQHF
>many|TRBD1|TRBJ1-1|TRBV12-3/TRBV12-4
TGTGCCAGCACAAACAGGGGAAAGCTTGAAGCTTTCTTT
CASTNRGKLEAFF
>many|-|TRBJ1-2|TRBV5-1
TGCGCCAGCAGCCTACCTGACAGAACTTATGGCTACACCTTC
CASSLPDRTYGYTF
>many|-|TRBJ1-1|TRBV20-1
TGCAGTGCGGAGAGGGGGGGACAGAACACTGAAGCTTTCTTT
CSAERGGQNTEAFF